Below, 18 T cell receptor beta chains from the same sample are listed, as sequenced in a study of vaccination effects on CD4 cells after COVID-19. Some clones are missing from TCRdb's copy, which holds only in-frame ones; the method was immunoSEQ multiplex PCR. The table lists around 71,000 clones, approximately 79% of them singletons. In the ViraFEST assay, antigen-specific CD4+ clonotypes were identified by expansion after peptide-pool stimulation. It was after approximately 11 days of culture that CD4+ T cells were isolated. Each vaccine recipient was nucleocapsid antibody negative and had no prior SARS-CoV-2 infection. The antigens these receptors bind are not known. Sequences were derived from CD4+ T cells from PBMCs cultured with HCoV-OC43 spike peptides, sampled before COVID-19 vaccination. The subset is: HCoV-OC43 spike overlapping peptide pool stimulation. The receptors originated from a human donor who received a COVID-19 vaccine.

This clone came up a few times. The V and J genes are TRBV7-2 and TRBJ2-2; TRBD2 might be the D (7 bases). The CDR3 loop spans 15 amino acids. The V end was cut by 5 bases, the J end by 8 bases, with 18 bases between. Germline V gives CDR1 SGHTA, CDR2 FQGNSA. CDR3 region: CASSNGGPLGGELFF. CDR3 coding DNA: TGTGCCAGCAGCAACGGGGGGCCCCTAGGGGGGGAGCTGTTTTTT.

The rearrangement joins TRBV9 to TRBJ2-1, with 7 bases matching TRBD1. After removal of 0 bases from V and 3 bases from J, the junction contained 3 bases not matched to a gene. The germline V gene has CDR1 SGDLS and CDR2 YYNGEE. The CDR3 spans 15 residues. CDR3 loop: CASSVAGTDYNEQFF. The CDR3 DNA sequence: TGTGCCAGCAGCGTAGCCGGGACAGACTACAATGAGCAGTTCTTC.

The count of this clone is one. The V call is TRBV5-8, the J call TRBJ2-5; D remains ambiguous. Germline CDR1 reads SGHTS; CDR2 reads YDEGEE. The CDR3 has 15 amino acids. The V end was cut by 5 bases, the J end by 4 bases, with 18 bases between. The CDR3 DNA is TGTGCCAGCAGACAAATTGGACGGCTGGGAGAGACCCAGTACTTC. Amino acids: CASRQIGRLGETQYF.

This clone was picked up a small number of times. V gene TRBV5-1 combines with J gene TRBJ1-2; the D is unclear. This CDR3 spans 13 amino acids. Between the trimmed V and J ends, which lost 0 bases and 7 bases, there was a span of 10 bases. Germline lookup yields CDR1 SGHRS and CDR2 YFSETQ. The CDR3 region has the DNA TGCGCCAGCAGCTTGGACCAGGATCGTGGCTACACCTTC. This encodes CASSLDQDRGYTF.

This rearrangement joins TRBV5-1 to TRBJ2-3; 12 bases line up with TRBD2. The CDR3 is 19 residues long. Trimming removed 0 bases from V and 2 bases from J; junction bases left unmatched: 10. Germline lookup yields CDR1 SGHRS and CDR2 YFSETQ. CDR3 bases: TGCGCCAGCAGCTTGGGGCCTTTGACTAGCGGGGGCATCACAGATACGCAGTATTTT. Protein product: CASSLGPLTSGGITDTQYF.

V and J are TRBV7-2 and TRBJ2-5; D is unclear. Per germline, CDR1 SGHTA and CDR2 FQGNSA. This CDR3 region has 11 residues. Deletions cut 2 bases from V and 5 bases from J, with 3 bases between. The CDR3 protein is CASSLFETQYF. CDR3 DNA: TGTGCCAGCAGCTTATTTGAGACCCAGTACTTC.

The chain carries TRBV7-6 and TRBJ2-1, with D possibly TRBD2 on 6 matching bases. This CDR3 comprises 20 residues. V lost 5 bases to trimming and J lost 0 bases, with 26 bases between them. Germline CDR1 reads SGHVS; CDR2 reads FNYEAQ. The CDR3 loop is CASSARWAGPISSSYNEQFF. The CDR3 coding sequence is TGTGCCAGCAGCGCCCGTTGGGCGGGGCCTATCTCGAGCTCCTACAATGAGCAGTTCTTC.

This clone was found once. The V gene is TRBV27, the J gene TRBJ2-7; 7 positions match TRBD2. Germline V lookup: CDR1 MNHEY, CDR2 SMNVEV (reference sequence). Trimming removed 8 bases from V and 0 bases from J; junction bases left unmatched: 19. The CDR3 spans 18 residues. The CDR3 is CASEPPLLGRGSSYEQYV. The CDR3 DNA reads as TGTGCCAGCGAACCTCCCCTTCTTGGGCGGGGGAGCTCCTACGAGCAGTACGTC.

V gene TRBV19 combines with J gene TRBJ1-3; perhaps TRBD1 as D (5 bases). CDR1 is LNHDA, CDR2 SQIVND, per germline (reference sequence). The V end lost 6 bases, the J end lost 3 bases, and 15 bases lay between the germline ends. The CDR3 length is 15 residues. CDR3 in amino acids: CASSTGAGNGNTIYF. In DNA form, the CDR3 reads TGTGCCAGTAGCACCGGGGCGGGGAATGGAAACACCATATATTTT.

This CDR3 is CASSPPLPYNSPLHF. The DNA of the CDR3 is TGTGCCAGCAGCCCGCCCCTGCCCTATAATTCACCCCTCCACTTT. This chain joins TRBV28 and TRBJ1-6; D remains unclear. With 6 bases removed from V and 2 bases from J, the gap between germline ends came to 11 bases. Germline CDR1 MDHEN, CDR2 SYDVKM. This CDR3 region has 15 residues.

The CDR3 DNA is TGCGCCAGCAGCCGGACAGCCGAGAACACTGAAGCTTTCTTT. Translating gives CASSRTAENTEAFF. This chain uses TRBV5-1 with TRBJ1-1; maybe TRBD1 (6 bases). Deletions cut 4 bases from V and 1 base from J, with 11 bases between. The CDR3 consists of 14 residues. Germline lookup yields CDR1 SGHRS and CDR2 YFSETQ.

The chain combines TRBV10-1 with TRBJ2-1; tentatively, D is TRBD2 (6 bases). The CDR3 has 16 amino acids. The germline gives CDR1 WNHNN, CDR2 SYGVQD (reference sequence). Between the trimmed V and J ends, which lost 0 bases and 9 bases, there was a span of 18 bases. DNA of the CDR3: TGCGCCAGCAGTGAGTCGCACACTACTAGCTGGCGTGAGCAGTTCTTC. It codes for CASSESHTTSWREQFF.

This clone was seen more than once but under ten times. The rearrangement uses TRBV6-5 and TRBJ1-4, with 10 positions matching TRBD1. The CDR3 runs to 14 residues. Germline V CDR1 and CDR2: MNHEY, SVGAGI. The ends lost 5 bases at V and 4 bases at J; junction bases unmatched: 1. The CDR3 DNA reads TGTGCCAGCAGTAGGGACAGGGGTAATGAAAAACTGTTTTTT. This sequence encodes CASSRDRGNEKLFF.

The chain carries TRBV4-1 and TRBJ2-3; the match to TRBD2 covers 7 bases. Germline CDR1 is MGHRA and CDR2 is YSYEKL. The CDR3 runs to 19 residues. V lost 0 bases to trimming and J lost 0 bases; unmatched junction nucleotides: 12. DNA of the CDR3: TGCGCCAGCAGCCAAGATGGGACTAAGCGGGGTACTAGCACAGATACGCAGTATTTT. This encodes CASSQDGTKRGTSTDTQYF.

This clone showed up just a few times. This chain joins TRBV2 and TRBJ1-5; D remains ambiguous. Looked up from germline, CDR1 is SNHLY and CDR2 is FYNNEI. The V end was cut by 2 bases, the J end by 6 bases, with 14 bases between. CDR3 length: 15 amino acids. The CDR3 protein is CASSETDRVSQPQHF. CDR3 coding DNA: TGTGCCAGCAGTGAAACTGATAGGGTCTCTCAGCCCCAGCATTTT.

This clone was found a few times. This chain links TRBV11-2 with TRBJ2-7; tentatively, D is TRBD1 (6 bases). V was clipped by 5 bases and J by 2 bases, with 13 bases between them. The V gene's germline CDR1 is SGHAT and CDR2 FQNNGV. The length of the CDR3 is 14 residues. CDR3 bases: TGTGCCAGCAGCCCTACAGGGTTAACCTACGAGCAGTACGTC. Translating it yields CASSPTGLTYEQYV.

V usage is TRBV7-8 and J usage is TRBJ2-2, with D perhaps being TRBD1 or TRBD2 (5 bases each). Germline V gives CDR1 SGHVS, CDR2 FQNEAQ. This CDR3 comprises 16 residues. Between the trimmed V and J ends, which lost 5 bases and 6 bases, there was a span of 19 bases. CDR3 sequence reads: CASSPRDPYSPGELFF. DNA of the CDR3: TGTGCCAGCAGCCCCCGGGACCCTTATTCGCCCGGGGAGCTGTTTTTT.

The CDR3: CASSLQKGAFEKLFF. Written as DNA, the CDR3 is TGCGCCAGCAGCTTGCAAAAGGGGGCGTTTGAAAAACTGTTTTTT. The genes are TRBV5-1 and TRBJ1-4; 7 nucleotides line up with TRBD1. Germline lookup yields CDR1 SGHRS and CDR2 YFSETQ. This CDR3 region has 15 residues. V lost 1 base, J lost 7 bases, and 7 bases stayed unmatched.